Given below is one T cell receptor (beta chain) in context. The data originate from a study of blood T cell repertoires in COVID-19. For the study at large: Some COVID-19 samples were acute and others convalescent; all came from the United States, Italy and Spain. The cDNA or gDNA used as material had been derived from T cells, B-cell-depleted T cells, or PBMCs.

V was pared by 1 base and J by 9 bases, with 10 bases between. Germline CDR1 is GTSNPN and CDR2 is SVGIG (reference sequence). The CDR3 sequence is 12 residues long. The authors' processing: By means of reference gene primer amplification, nucleated cell counts were estimated. Method: immunoSEQ multiplex PCR; TCRdb's copy keeps in-frame clones and lacks some. D and trimming were read from the DNA, whereas the V and J calls and clone size are those reported in that table. Of 200,000 to 300,000 clones listed, 82% were seen once; the top ten hold roughly an eighth. The TCR originated in an older woman with active or convalescent COVID-19. Sequenced input: peripheral blood. V gene TRBV30 combines with J gene TRBJ1-5; D gene ambiguous. The CDR3 DNA is TGTGCCTGGAGTGAGAGCCGGGGGCCCCAGCATTTT. Translation: CAWSESRGPQHF. Full variable domain (missing parts from reference TRBV30 and TRBJ1-5): SQTIHQWPATLVQPVGSPLSLECTVEGTSNPNLYWYRQAAGRGLQLLFYSVGIGQISSEVPQNLSASRPQDRQFILSSKKLLLSDSGFYLCAWSESRGPQHFGDGTRLSIL.